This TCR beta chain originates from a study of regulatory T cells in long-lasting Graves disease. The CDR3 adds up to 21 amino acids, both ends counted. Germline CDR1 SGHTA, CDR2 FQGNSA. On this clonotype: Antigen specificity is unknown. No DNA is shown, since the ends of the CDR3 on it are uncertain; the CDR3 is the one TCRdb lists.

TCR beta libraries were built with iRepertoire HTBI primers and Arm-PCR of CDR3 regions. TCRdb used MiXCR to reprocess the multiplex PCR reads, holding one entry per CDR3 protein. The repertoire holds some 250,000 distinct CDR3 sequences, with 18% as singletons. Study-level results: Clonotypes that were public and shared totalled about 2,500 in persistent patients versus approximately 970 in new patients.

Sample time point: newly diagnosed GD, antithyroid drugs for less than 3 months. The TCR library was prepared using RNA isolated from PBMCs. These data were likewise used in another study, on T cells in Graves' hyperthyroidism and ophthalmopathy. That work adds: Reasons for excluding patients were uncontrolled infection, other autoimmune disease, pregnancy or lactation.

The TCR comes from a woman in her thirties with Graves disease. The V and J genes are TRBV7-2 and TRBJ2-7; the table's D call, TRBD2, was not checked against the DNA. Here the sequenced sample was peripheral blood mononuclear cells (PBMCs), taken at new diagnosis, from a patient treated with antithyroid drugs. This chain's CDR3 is CASSFYICSARVASGVHEQYF.